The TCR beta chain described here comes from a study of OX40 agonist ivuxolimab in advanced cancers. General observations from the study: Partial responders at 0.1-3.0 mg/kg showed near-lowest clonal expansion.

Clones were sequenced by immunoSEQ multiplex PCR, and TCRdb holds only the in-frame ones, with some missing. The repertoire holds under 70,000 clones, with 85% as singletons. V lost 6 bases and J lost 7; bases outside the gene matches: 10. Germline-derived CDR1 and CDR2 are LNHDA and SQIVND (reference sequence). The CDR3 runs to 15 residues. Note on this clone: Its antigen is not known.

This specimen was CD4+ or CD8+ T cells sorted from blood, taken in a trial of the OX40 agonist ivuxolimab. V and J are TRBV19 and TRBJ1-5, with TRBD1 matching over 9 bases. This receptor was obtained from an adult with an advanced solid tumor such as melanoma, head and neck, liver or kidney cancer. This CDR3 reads CASSLSQGAAQPQHF. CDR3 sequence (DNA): TGTGCCAGTAGCCTATCACAGGGGGCAGCGCAGCCCCAGCATTTT. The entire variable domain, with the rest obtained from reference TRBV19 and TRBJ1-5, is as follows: DGGITQSPKYLFRKEGQNVTLSCEQNLNHDAMYWYRQDPGQGLRLIYYSQIVNDFQKGDIAEGYSVSREKKESFPLTVTSAQKNPTAFYLCASSLSQGAAQPQHFGDGTRLSIL.